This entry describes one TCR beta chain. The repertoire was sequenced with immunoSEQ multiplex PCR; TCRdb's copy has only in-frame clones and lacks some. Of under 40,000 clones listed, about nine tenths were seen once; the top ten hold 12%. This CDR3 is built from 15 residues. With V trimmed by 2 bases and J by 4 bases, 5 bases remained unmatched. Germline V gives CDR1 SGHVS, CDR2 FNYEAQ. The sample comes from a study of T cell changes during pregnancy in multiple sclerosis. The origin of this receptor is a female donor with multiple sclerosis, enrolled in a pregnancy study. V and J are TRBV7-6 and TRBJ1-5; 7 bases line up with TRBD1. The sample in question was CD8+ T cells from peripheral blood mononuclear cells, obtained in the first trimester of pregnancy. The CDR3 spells CASSLTQGPNQPQHF. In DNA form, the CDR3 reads TGTGCCAGCAGCTTAACACAGGGGCCAAATCAGCCCCAGCATTTT.